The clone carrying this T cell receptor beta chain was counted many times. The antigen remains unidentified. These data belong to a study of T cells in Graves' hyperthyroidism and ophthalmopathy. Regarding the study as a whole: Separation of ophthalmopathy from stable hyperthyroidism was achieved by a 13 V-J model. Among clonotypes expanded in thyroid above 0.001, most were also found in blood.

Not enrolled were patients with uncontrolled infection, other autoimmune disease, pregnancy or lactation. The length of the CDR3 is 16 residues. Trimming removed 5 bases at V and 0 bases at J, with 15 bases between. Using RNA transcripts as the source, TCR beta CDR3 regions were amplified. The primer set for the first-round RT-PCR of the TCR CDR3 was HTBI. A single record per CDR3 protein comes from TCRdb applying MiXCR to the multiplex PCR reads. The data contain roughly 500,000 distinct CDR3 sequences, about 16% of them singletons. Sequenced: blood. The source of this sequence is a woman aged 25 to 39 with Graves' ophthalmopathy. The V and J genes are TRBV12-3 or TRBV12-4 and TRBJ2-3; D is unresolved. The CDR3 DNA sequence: TGTGCCAGCAGTCTAGACGGAACGTCTAGCACAGATACGCAGTATTTT. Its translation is CASSLDGTSSTDTQYF.